This T cell receptor (beta chain) was sequenced in a study of OX40 agonist ivuxolimab in advanced cancers. Study context: At around 81% male, the cohort had a mean age of 60 years, ranging from roughly 20 to 80. Three dose-escalation patients had partial responses: one with hepatocellular carcinoma and two with cutaneous melanoma.

Of note for this clone: Its antigen is currently unknown.

Sequenced by immunoSEQ multiplex PCR; TCRdb stores in-frame clones only, minus some. The data hold 20,000 or so clones, with roughly 78% observed a single time. Overall study findings and caveats: Expanded clones tended on average to be more numerous among CD8+ T cells than CD4+.

Deletions cut 0 bases from V and 1 base from J, with 13 bases between. This CDR3 contains 17 residues. Germline CDR1 and CDR2: SGHRS and YFSETQ. The sequenced sample was CD4+ or CD8+ T cells sorted from blood, obtained in a trial of the OX40 agonist ivuxolimab. This TCR was sampled from an adult with an advanced solid tumor such as melanoma, head and neck, liver or kidney cancer. V usage is TRBV5-1 and J usage is TRBJ2-2; weak D call: TRBD2 (6 bases). Written as DNA, the CDR3 is TGCGCCAGCAGCTTGGCTTCCTTGGAGGGGAACACCGGGGAGCTGTTTTTT. Residues: CASSLASLEGNTGELFF.